This is a list of T cell receptor beta chains from one sample in a study of EBV T-cell therapy then PD-1 blockade in nasopharyngeal carcinoma. TCRdb's copy holds only in-frame clones and misses some; the assay was immunoSEQ multiplex PCR. The sample has about 20,000 clones; roughly four fifths are singletons. The antigens these receptors bind are not known. This specimen was CD8+ T cells from blood, taken around day 260 from a patient whose treatment included autologous EBV-specific T cells and nivolumab. The receptors here all came from a man aged 40-49 years with nasopharyngeal carcinoma. Both conserved end residues are part of each CDR3. A D gene is named only where the DNA matches it firmly. Not all rows give a size; the values are once, few, many and, for expanded clones, a class.

j_call clone_size d_call v_call cdr3_nt cdr3_aa
TRBJ2-2 NA TRBD2 TRBV30 TGTGCCTGGGTTAGCGGGGGGGCCCACACCGGGGAGCTGTTTTTT CAWVSGGAHTGELFF
TRBJ2-3 NA TRBD2 TRBV7-8 TGTGCCAGCAGCTGGGGGGGGAGGACAGATACGCAGTATTTT CASSWGGRTDTQYF
TRBJ1-1 NA NA TRBV2 TGTGCCAGCAGTGAGCCAGTCTTCACTGAAGCTTTCTTT CASSEPVFTEAFF
TRBJ2-5 NA NA TRBV7-9 TGTGCCAGCAGCGGACGCTATGAGACCCAGTACTTC CASSGRYETQYF
TRBJ2-3 NA NA TRBV6-4 TGTGCCAGCAGTGAAGTAGCGGAAGGCACAGATACGCAGTATTTT CASSEVAEGTDTQYF
TRBJ2-1 NA TRBD2 TRBV3-1/TRBV3-2 TGTGCCAGCAGCCGGGTGGTAGCGGGGGGGCAAGGCAATGAGCAGTTCTTC CASSRVVAGGQGNEQFF
TRBJ1-2 NA TRBD1 TRBV7-9 TGTGCCAGCAGGGGACAGACAGGTGGCTACACCTTC CASRGQTGGYTF
TRBJ2-7 NA TRBD1 TRBV19 TGTGCCAGTACATCCGGACAGGGAGCCTACGAGCAGTACTTC CASTSGQGAYEQYF
TRBJ2-1 once NA TRBV6-5 TGTGCCAGCAGTTACTCTCGTGTCTCCTACAATGAGCAGTTCTTC CASSYSRVSYNEQFF
TRBJ1-2 NA NA TRBV2 TGTGCCAGTAAGACCGGGACAACTAACTATGGCTACACCTTC CASKTGTTNYGYTF
TRBJ1-2 NA NA TRBV7-8 TGTGCCAGCAGCTTAGAGGTCAGGGGAGGCTATGGCTACACCTTC CASSLEVRGGYGYTF
TRBJ2-6 medium-sized NA TRBV4-3 TGCGCCAGCAGCCAAGATCTAGTGAGGCGAGACAGCCTTTTCTCTGGGGCCAACGTCCTGACTTTC CASSQDLVRRDSLFSGANVLTF
TRBJ2-6 few NA TRBV6-2/TRBV6-3 TGTGCCAGCAGTATCAGCAACTCTGGGGCCAACGTCCTGACTTTC CASSISNSGANVLTF
TRBJ1-1 NA TRBD1 TRBV9 TGTGCCAGCAGCTTGGGACAGGGGAACACTGAAGCTTTCTTT CASSLGQGNTEAFF
TRBJ2-7 NA NA TRBV4-3 TGCGCCAGCAGCCAAGATCTATCAAAGGGGAACGAGCAGTACTTC CASSQDLSKGNEQYF
TRBJ1-5 few NA TRBV7-9 TGTGCCAGCAGGGACGGGGGGGTGGATCAGCCCCAGCATTTT CASRDGGVDQPQHF
TRBJ2-5 once NA TRBV4-1 TGCGCCAGCAGCCTTAGACTCGGGACTGGCCTGAGAACCCAGTACTTC CASSLRLGTGLRTQYF
TRBJ1-2 NA NA TRBV6-6 TGTGCCAGCAGTTCAACCCCCGGGGGAGGTAACTATGGCTACACCTTC CASSSTPGGGNYGYTF
TRBJ2-7 few TRBD1 TRBV7-6 TGTGCCAGCAGCTTAGATCCGACAGGGAACTACGAGCAGTACTTC CASSLDPTGNYEQYF
TRBJ2-3 NA NA TRBV6-2/TRBV6-3 TGTGCCAGCAGTTACGCAGACAGAAGCACAGATACGCAGTATTTT CASSYADRSTDTQYF
TRBJ2-2 once NA TRBV6-5 TGTGCCAGCAGTCACGGGCAGGGTGCCACCGGGGAGCTGTTTTTT CASSHGQGATGELFF
TRBJ2-7 NA NA TRBV2 TGTGCCAGCAGTGTCAGGACGGAGTCCTACGAGCAGTACTTC CASSVRTESYEQYF
TRBJ1-5 NA NA TRBV7-8 TGTGCCAGCAGCCCCCGTCATACTTATCAGCCCCAGCATTTT CASSPRHTYQPQHF
TRBJ1-5 NA NA TRBV7-2 TGTGCCAGCAGCTTCTCCCAAGGCCGGCCCCAGCATTTT CASSFSQGRPQHF
TRBJ2-6 NA NA TRBV15 TGTGCCACCAGCGGACCGAACTCTGGGGCCAACGTCCTGACTTTC CATSGPNSGANVLTF
TRBJ1-2 once NA TRBV6-6 TGTGCCAGCAGTTTAGCCGAGACAGCGGCTAACTATGGCTACACCTTC CASSLAETAANYGYTF
TRBJ2-7 NA NA TRBV27 TGTGCCAGCAGTTTAGGTTCAGCGATCTACGAGCAGTACTTC CASSLGSAIYEQYF
TRBJ2-2 NA TRBD1 TRBV5-5 TGTGCCAGCAGCTACAGGGGGCCAAGCACCGGGGAGCTGTTTTTT CASSYRGPSTGELFF
TRBJ1-4 NA NA TRBV12-3/TRBV12-4 TGTGCCAGCAGTTTAATGGGAAATGAAAAACTGTTTTTT CASSLMGNEKLFF
TRBJ1-5 NA NA TRBV5-5 TGTGCCAGCAGCTTGCGTTTGGGACGGGATCAGCCCCAGCATTTT CASSLRLGRDQPQHF
TRBJ1-1 once NA TRBV27 TGTGCCAGCAGTTTATTTTGGGCGAACACTGAAGCTTTCTTT CASSLFWANTEAFF
TRBJ2-5 once TRBD2 TRBV27 TGTGCCAGCGCACCCTACGGGGGGGGTCTAGAGACCCAGTACTTC CASAPYGGGLETQYF
TRBJ1-2 NA NA TRBV27 TGTGCCAGCAGTTCCGGGCTGCAAGGCTACACCTTC CASSSGLQGYTF
TRBJ1-1 NA NA TRBV3-1/TRBV3-2 TGTGCCAGCAGCCAAGATCTTGGGACGGTGAACACTGAAGCTTTCTTT CASSQDLGTVNTEAFF
TRBJ2-5 NA TRBD1 TRBV7-3 TGTGCCAGCAGCTTAACCCGCGACAGGGACCGAGAGACCCAGTACTTC CASSLTRDRDRETQYF
TRBJ2-2 NA NA TRBV6-2/TRBV6-3 TGTGCCAGCAGTTACGCAGACAGTAACGCGAACACCGGGGAGCTGTTTTTT CASSYADSNANTGELFF
TRBJ2-1 NA NA TRBV11-2 TGTGCCAGCAGCTTAGGTCCTGATAAGTTCTTC CASSLGPDKFF
TRBJ2-2 NA TRBD1 TRBV11-2 TGTGCCAGCAGCTGTAAACAGGGGGCAAGGACCGGGGAGCTGTTTTTT CASSCKQGARTGELFF
TRBJ2-7 NA NA TRBV3-1/TRBV3-2 TGTGCCAGCAGCCCCTATCCGGGGCAGAACTACGAGCAGTACTTC CASSPYPGQNYEQYF
TRBJ2-2 NA NA TRBV5-1 TGCGCCAGCAGCTTGAGGGGCGGGGGCCCCAAGGGGGAGCTGTTTTTT CASSLRGGGPKGELFF
TRBJ2-7 NA NA TRBV4-1 TGCGCCAGCAGCCAAGTTGCGGGGGCCACAAACTACGAGCAGTACTTC CASSQVAGATNYEQYF
TRBJ1-1 NA NA TRBV6-5 TGTGCCAGCAGTTACTCTGCCTCGGTGGGCACTGAAGCTTTCTTT CASSYSASVGTEAFF
TRBJ2-3 NA NA TRBV28 TGTGCCAGCAGTTTCCGTGGGGCCGGGGATACGCAGTATTTT CASSFRGAGDTQYF
TRBJ2-1 few NA TRBV29-1 TGCAGCGTTGGAGGTCAGGGAAATGAGCAGTTCTTC CSVGGQGNEQFF
TRBJ2-1 NA NA TRBV5-1 TGCGCCAGCAGCTTGGGCCAGGGTTTCTACAATGAGCAGTTCTTC CASSLGQGFYNEQFF
TRBJ1-2 NA NA TRBV4-1 TGCGCCAGCAGCCAAGATTGGGGGAATAGAGGCTACACCTTC CASSQDWGNRGYTF
TRBJ2-3 once NA TRBV6-5 TGTGCCAGCAGTAGGTTCGGGGCAGATACGCAGTATTTT CASSRFGADTQYF
TRBJ1-2 few NA TRBV4-2 TGTGCCAGCAGCCAAGATTCGTCCGTTTATGGCTACACCTTC CASSQDSSVYGYTF
TRBJ1-6 medium-sized NA TRBV19 TGTGCCAGTAGCGCTCACGAGGGAAGCGGTTCACCCCTCCACTTT CASSAHEGSGSPLHF
TRBJ2-5 NA NA TRBV11-2 TGTGCCAGCAGCTTAGCGGGATCTCGGGAGACCCAGTACTTC CASSLAGSRETQYF
TRBJ1-2 NA NA TRBV3-1/TRBV3-2 TGTGCCAGCAGCCAAGAATCGGTGGAGGGGATCTATGGCTACACCTTC CASSQESVEGIYGYTF
TRBJ1-2 NA TRBD1 TRBV7-3 TGTGCCAGCAGCTTAACCGGACAGGAGGGTTTGGACTATGGCTACACCTTC CASSLTGQEGLDYGYTF
TRBJ1-2 NA TRBD1 TRBV4-1 TGCGCCAGCAGATGGGACAGTAGTTCTAACTATGGCTACACCTTC CASRWDSSSNYGYTF
TRBJ2-5 once TRBD2 TRBV5-1 TGCGCCAGCAGCGGGGGACTAGCGGGGGAGGAGACCCAGTACTTC CASSGGLAGEETQYF
TRBJ2-7 NA NA TRBV11-2 TGTGCCAGCAGGGCCGGACGCAGCCCTGGCCCCTACGAGCAGTACTTC CASRAGRSPGPYEQYF